This entry features one T cell receptor beta chain sequence. The data are from a study of blood T cell repertoires in COVID-19. The CDR3 totals 16 residues. Germline-derived CDR1 and CDR2 are SGHVS and FQNEAQ. After removal of 5 bases from V and 3 bases from J, the junction contained 8 bases not matched to a gene. Original handling: Amplifying reference gene primers gave estimates of nucleated cell counts. Profiled with immunoSEQ multiplex PCR; TCRdb holds only in-frame clones, not every one. V and J calls and clone size follow that table, whereas D and trimming were derived from the DNA. The sample records about 200,000 clones, around 81% being singletons.

The receptor was isolated from a woman aged 70-85 years with acute or convalescent COVID-19. The sequenced sample was peripheral blood. The chain is built from TRBV7-8 and TRBJ2-3, with TRBD2 identical over 10 bases. This CDR3 is CASSPLLAGATDTQYF. CDR3 nucleotide sequence: TGTGCCAGCAGCCCCCTCCTAGCGGGAGCGACAGATACGCAGTATTTT.